This T cell receptor (beta chain) was captured in a study of siplizumab effects on memory and regulatory T cells. Points from the study as a whole: An assignable naive or memory phenotype was lacking in roughly 75-96% of proliferating CD4+ or CD8+ clones.

On this clone itself: Its antigen is as yet unknown.

The trim removed 5 bases at V and 6 bases at J, leaving 13 bases unmatched. CDR1 SGHVS and CDR2 FNYEAQ come from the germline V gene. The CDR3 is 17 amino acids. Per-sample assaying covered some 10^5 TCR templates. Assay: immunoSEQ multiplex PCR; the TCRdb copy retains only in-frame clones and omits some. In the table there are fewer than 85,000 clones, around 90% of which are singletons. Sequencing was performed on Tregs sorted from blood. The sequence was obtained from a human donor in good health. This chain uses TRBV7-6 with TRBJ2-1, with TRBD2 identical over 10 bases. CDR3 sequence (DNA): TGTGCCAGCAGCGGAGCCTTTAGCGGGGGGTTTACCAATGAGCAGTTCTTC. It codes for CASSGAFSGGFTNEQFF.